The clone carrying this T cell receptor (beta chain) was detected only a few times. Its antigen remains unidentified. The sample comes from a study of beta chain features in type 1 diabetes. Overall study results and limits: Any HLA-type effect on TCRB rearrangement remained unresolved here. Sequencing from cDNA could over-represent high-TCR-expressing cells. All four CD4+ subsets of Type 1 diabetes patients contained TCRB CDR3s that were moderately but significantly shorter.

CD45RO/CCR7/CD25/CD127/CD95/CD27 staining was used to isolate CD4+ naive, central memory, regulatory and stem cell-like memory cells by sorting. Expressed TCRB transcripts got sequenced, as all isolated RNA was reverse transcribed. The assay was immunoSEQ multiplex PCR, and TCRdb's table has in-frame clones only and misses some. The table shows 390,000 or so clones, with more than 11% occurring only once. This receptor was obtained from a man younger than 40 in good health. Sequencing was performed on naive CD4+ T cells from blood.

The CDR3 DNA reads TGTGCCAGCAGTGAATATACGCGGCGAGCTTTCTTT. Its protein product is CASSEYTRRAFF. This chain uses TRBV25-1 with TRBJ1-1, with D unresolved. The CDR3 runs 12 residues. The V and J ends lost 0 bases and 10 bases respectively, with 9 bases between them. CDR1 and CDR2 (germline): MGHDK, SYGVNS.